Listed here are 18 T cell receptor beta chains from one sample, sequenced in a study of blood T cells in healthy people across ages. The use of a sample-barcoded 5' primer and a J-beta primer mix characterized a second PCR of roughly 6 to 12 cycles. TCRdb called the 5' RACE reads again in MiXCR, with one record for every CDR3 protein. The sample holds over a million distinct CDR3 sequences, 40% to 50% seen once. Source material: blood. Receptor source: an older woman in good health.

The CDR3 is CASSPTAITEAFF. The CDR3 nucleotides are TGTGCCAGCAGCCCCACAGCGATCACTGAAGCTTTCTTT. The J gene is TRBJ1-1, the V gene TRBV7-9; D is unresolved. The CDR3 is 13 amino acids. V dropped 5 bases and J dropped 4 bases, with 11 bases sitting between them. Germline CDR1 reads SEHNR; CDR2 reads FQNEAQ (reference sequence). Drawing the rest from reference TRBV7-9 and TRBJ1-1, the complete variable domain is DTGVSQNPRHKITKRGQNVTFRCDPISEHNRLYWYRQTLGQGPEFLTYFQNEAQLEKSRLLSDRFSAERPKGSFSTLEIQRTEQGDSAMYLCASSPTAITEAFFGQGTRLTVV.

The chain carries TRBV2 and TRBJ2-7, with 9 positions matching TRBD2. Germline CDR1 reads SNHLY; CDR2 reads FYNNEI. This CDR3 is built from 14 residues. Losses at the gene ends were 6 bases for V and 6 bases for J; bases not matched to a gene: 9. The DNA for the CDR3 is TGTGCCAGCAGCTTGGGACTAGCAGTGAGCGAGCAGTACTTC. Translation: CASSLGLAVSEQYF.

This chain uses TRBV7-9 with TRBJ1-1; tentatively, D is TRBD1 (6 bases). Trimming left V 5 bases short and J 3 bases short, with 10 bases between. CDR1 is SEHNR and CDR2 is FQNEAQ in the germline V gene (reference sequence). This CDR3 has 13 amino acids. The CDR3 sequence: CASSTGRDTEAFF. The CDR3 DNA reads TGTGCCAGCAGCACAGGGCGAGACACTGAAGCTTTCTTT.

On this clonotype: This may come from a read error, since a much larger clone is one base off. V gene TRBV7-8 combines with J gene TRBJ2-5, with a weak D call TRBD2 (6 bases). V was trimmed by 5 bases and J by 13 bases, leaving 17 bases between them. Germline loops: CDR1 SGHVS, CDR2 FQNEAQ. This CDR3 contains 12 residues. The CDR3 region is CASSVPTGERYF. The CDR3 DNA is TGTGCCAGCAGCGTACCAACGGGAGAGCGGTACTTC.

This clonotype turned up a few times. The chain links TRBV20-1 to TRBJ2-5, with TRBD2 as a possible D gene (5 bases). Germline-derived CDR1 and CDR2 are DFQATT and SNEGSKA (reference sequence). The CDR3 runs 14 residues. Trimming pared 0 bases from V and 1 base from J, leaving 9 bases between. The CDR3 loop reads CSARDSGFQETQYF. The DNA for the CDR3 is TGCAGTGCTAGAGACAGCGGATTCCAAGAGACCCAGTACTTC.

This clonotype was detected ten times or more. The chain is built from TRBV6-5 and TRBJ1-5, with no clear D. Per the germline V gene, CDR1 is MNHEY and CDR2 is SVGAGI. With 6 bases removed from V and 3 bases from J, the gap between germline ends came to 18 bases. The CDR3 is made up of 16 amino acids. The CDR3 region has the DNA TGTGCCAGCAGCCCCGGGCGGACTCCTTTCAATCAGCCCCAGCATTTT. Amino acids: CASSPGRTPFNQPQHF.

In this sample, this clonotype turned up a few times. Here the CDR3 DNA reads TGTGCCAGCAGTGAAGTACAGGGAGCCTATCAGCCCCAGCATTTT. Translated: CASSEVQGAYQPQHF. The rearrangement joins TRBV2 to TRBJ1-5; D is perhaps TRBD1 (6 bases). This CDR3 contains 15 residues. Trimming took off 1 base at V and 5 bases at J, with 12 bases between the two ends. Germline CDR1 and CDR2: SNHLY and FYNNEI. The full variable domain, rest sourced from reference TRBV2 and TRBJ1-5, is EPEVTQTPSHQVTQMGQEVILRCVPISNHLYFYWYRQILGQKVEFLVSFYNNEISEKSEIFDDQFSVERPDGSNFTLKIRSTKLEDSAMYFCASSEVQGAYQPQHFGDGTRLSIL.

This clonotype has a handful of counts. The CDR3 DNA is TGTGCCAGCAGTTTAGTGGTCGACTATGGCTACACCTTC. This sequence encodes CASSLVVDYGYTF. The rearrangement uses TRBV12-3 or TRBV12-4 and TRBJ1-2; unclear D gene. The CDR3 covers 13 residues. Trimming cost V 1 base and J 3 bases, with 6 bases left between them.

The chain joins TRBV5-1 to TRBJ2-7; D gene unclear. Germline V gene lookup returns CDR1 SGHRS and CDR2 YFSETQ. This CDR3 spans 13 amino acids. V lost 4 bases to trimming and J lost 3 bases, with 11 bases between them. CDR3 nucleotides: TGCGCCAGCAGCCCAGCCACGGACTACGAGCAGTACTTC. Translation: CASSPATDYEQYF.

J is TRBJ2-7 and V is TRBV7-9; D gene ambiguous. Germline assignment: CDR1 SEHNR and CDR2 FQNEAQ (reference sequence). CDR3 length equals 14 residues. V shed 3 bases and J shed 0 bases, with 9 bases lying between them. In nucleotides, the CDR3 is TGTGCCAGCAGCTTTCTCGGGCTCTCCTACGAGCAGTACTTC. It is translated as CASSFLGLSYEQYF.

This clonotype was picked up a small number of times. This chain uses TRBV6-1 with TRBJ2-7; 9 bases are a match to TRBD1. In germline, CDR1 is MNHNS, CDR2 SASEGT. The CDR3 consists of 16 residues. Trimming cost V 7 bases and J 2 bases; bases outside gene matches: 12. Here the CDR3 reads CASTRRDRAITYEQYF. The CDR3 DNA reads as TGTGCCAGCACGCGCCGGGACAGGGCCATTACCTACGAGCAGTACTTC.

This clonotype was observed a handful of times. This chain links TRBV27 with TRBJ2-1; 9 nucleotides line up with TRBD2. From germline, CDR1 is MNHEY and CDR2 SMNVEV (reference sequence). V lost 2 bases to trimming and J lost 1 base; unmatched junction nucleotides: 9. This CDR3 is built from 18 residues. The CDR3 coding sequence is TGTGCCAGCAGTTTAGGATGGGCTAGCGGGAAGTCCTACAATGAGCAGTTCTTC. It encodes CASSLGWASGKSYNEQFF.

This chain links TRBV27 with TRBJ1-4; 7 positions agree with TRBD1. V shed 6 bases and J 0 bases; nucleotides not matched to a gene: 7. Germline loops: CDR1 MNHEY, CDR2 SMNVEV (reference sequence). The CDR3 loop spans 16 amino acids. CDR3 bases: TGTGCCAGCAGCTCACAGGGGTTGTCAACTAATGAAAAACTGTTTTTT. It specifies CASSSQGLSTNEKLFF.

This clonotype has a handful of counts. This chain links TRBV12-3 or TRBV12-4 with TRBJ2-7; D may be TRBD1 or TRBD2 (5 bases each). The V gene lost 8 bases and the J gene lost 3 bases, with 14 bases spanning the gap. CDR3 length: 13 residues. The CDR3 DNA reads as TGTGCCAGCGGGGCCGGGACGCTCTACGAGCAGTACTTC. This codes for CASGAGTLYEQYF.

This clonotype was recorded a few times. The V and J genes are TRBV7-9 and TRBJ2-1, with TRBD1 as a possible D gene (5 bases). V was clipped by 5 bases and J by 10 bases, with 24 bases between them. CDR1 and CDR2 (germline): SEHNR, FQNEAQ (reference sequence). This CDR3 is built from 16 residues. CDR3 bases: TGTGCCAGCAGCCCCCGACAGAGCCCATCCATCCTGGAGCAGTTCTTC. Its protein product is CASSPRQSPSILEQFF.

Here the CDR3 DNA reads TGTGCCAGCAGCGTAGCGGGCAGCCATCAAGAGACCCAGTACTTC. This translates into CASSVAGSHQETQYF. The V call is TRBV9, the J call TRBJ2-5; D call uncertain. CDR1 is SGDLS, CDR2 YYNGEE, per germline. V was cut by 0 bases and J by 2 bases, with 11 bases left in between. The CDR3 spans 15 residues. The entire variable domain, with the rest obtained from reference TRBV9 and TRBJ2-5, is as follows: DSGVTQTPKHLITATGQRVTLRCSPRSGDLSVYWYQQSLDQGLQFLIQYYNGEERAKGNILERFSAQQFPDLHSELNLSSLELGDSALYFCASSVAGSHQETQYFGPGTRLLVL.

In this sample, this clonotype turned up a few times. The chain carries TRBV20-1 and TRBJ2-5; D perhaps matches TRBD1 (5 bases). Germline V gene data show CDR1 as DFQATT and CDR2 as SNEGSKA (reference sequence). The CDR3 is 15 amino acids. Trimming took 3 bases from V and 1 from J, leaving 15 bases between them. The CDR3: CSARGQAIFQETQYF. In nucleotides, the CDR3 is TGCAGTGCTAGGGGGCAGGCCATCTTCCAAGAGACCCAGTACTTC.

This clonotype was picked up one time. The chain combines TRBV27 with TRBJ1-2, with TRBD1 identical over 8 bases. The V segment lost 4 bases and the J segment 6 bases; nucleotides outside the gene matches: 4. The CDR3 length is 13 residues. Germline V gene lookup returns CDR1 MNHEY and CDR2 SMNVEV (reference sequence). The DNA of the CDR3 is TGTGCCAGCAGTTCCTGGACAGGGCATGGCTACACCTTC. Protein: CASSSWTGHGYTF.